This T cell receptor beta chain was captured in a study of CD8+ T cells in alopecia areata. Described treatment: oral pan-JAK inhibitor, 5-10 mg twice daily. The authors extracted RNA and reverse transcribed it into cDNA as the sequencing template. Produced via immunoSEQ multiplex PCR; TCRdb's table is partial and in-frame only. This sample has about 100,000 clones, with roughly 56% found just once. This clone has just a few counts. Germline V gene lookup returns CDR1 GTSNPN and CDR2 SVGIG (reference sequence). Deletions cut 4 bases from V and 0 bases from J, with 9 bases between. The CDR3 spans 14 residues.

This receptor was taken from a human donor with alopecia areata. Sequencing was performed on CD8+ T cells sorted from blood, taken at approximately week 56, from a patient treated with tofacitinib. The chain carries TRBV30 and TRBJ1-4; D gene ambiguous. The CDR3 is CAWTGGATNEKLFF. The CDR3 DNA reads TGTGCCTGGACAGGCGGTGCAACTAATGAAAAACTGTTTTTT.